Shown below are 30 T cell receptor beta chains from a single sample sequenced in a study of control samples from healthy donors and cancer patients. Profiled with immunoSEQ multiplex PCR; TCRdb holds only in-frame clones, not every one. The sample consists of 150,000 to 200,000 clones, approximately 96% of them appearing once. The sequencing sample was made of blood. These receptors were taken from a woman aged 40-49 years in good health.

The rearrangement joins TRBV12-3 or TRBV12-4 to TRBJ1-2, with D tentatively TRBD1 (5 bases). V was shortened by 2 bases and J by 8 bases, with 12 bases between the two germline ends. This CDR3 region has 13 residues. CDR3 in amino acids: CASSLFPKGGYTF. The CDR3 DNA is TGTGCCAGCAGTTTATTCCCAAAGGGGGGCTACACCTTC.

The V and J genes are TRBV6-5 and TRBJ2-3; tentative D call: TRBD2 (5 bases). V was cut by 5 bases and J by 4 bases, with 16 bases left in between. The CDR3 runs 15 residues. The germline V gene encodes CDR1 MNHEY and CDR2 SVGAGI. This CDR3 is CASSPGIYLADTQYF. The CDR3 bases are TGTGCCAGCAGTCCCGGGATCTACCTGGCAGATACGCAGTATTTT.

The J gene is TRBJ2-2, the V gene TRBV7-9, with 7 bases fitting TRBD1. Per germline, CDR1 SEHNR and CDR2 FQNEAQ (reference sequence). With V trimmed by 6 bases and J by 6 bases, 10 bases remained unmatched. There are 15 residues in the CDR3. CDR3 coding DNA: TGTGCCAGCAGGGAGCCGGGACAGTGGGCCGGGGAGCTGTTTTTT. It specifies CASREPGQWAGELFF.

V gene TRBV7-8 combines with J gene TRBJ2-1, with D uncertain. The CDR3 is 14 amino acids. Germline-derived CDR1 and CDR2 are SGHVS and FQNEAQ. V lost 3 bases and J lost 7, with 13 bases in between. CDR3 region: CASSFRRSWNEQFF. The CDR3 nucleotides are TGTGCCAGCAGCTTCCGACGGTCTTGGAATGAGCAGTTCTTC.

The genes are TRBV3-1 (or the pseudogene TRBV3-2) and TRBJ1-1; a weak D match, TRBD1 (6 bases). The CDR3 runs 19 residues. Trimming removed 1 base at V and 5 bases at J, with 26 bases between. Germline V gene lookup returns CDR1 LGHDT and CDR2 YNNKEL (reference sequence). CDR3 protein: CASSQGMRQVIMMGTEAFF. The DNA for the CDR3 is TGTGCCAGCAGCCAAGGCATGAGACAGGTCATCATGATGGGGACTGAAGCTTTCTTT.

This chain uses TRBV11-2 with TRBJ2-2, with TRBD1 identical over 10 bases. Germline loops: CDR1 SGHAT, CDR2 FQNNGV. V shed 5 bases and J 4 bases; nucleotides not matched to a gene: 7. This CDR3 has 16 residues. The CDR3 DNA is TGTGCCAGCAGCAGCCGGGGGACAGGGGTCACCGGGGAGCTGTTTTTT. As protein: CASSSRGTGVTGELFF.

The V and J genes are TRBV15 and TRBJ1-4; D is unclear. CDR1 and CDR2 from the germline V gene are LNHNV and YYDKDF (reference sequence). V was clipped by 4 bases and J by 4 bases, with 7 bases between them. The CDR3 sequence is 13 residues long. The CDR3 DNA is TGTGCCACCAGCATCCAAATTAATGAAAAACTGTTTTTT. Its protein is CATSIQINEKLFF.

This clone turned up a few times. The V call is TRBV5-8, the J call TRBJ1-5, with D tentatively TRBD1 (5 bases). Germline V gene sequence: CDR1 SGHTS, CDR2 YDEGEE. This CDR3 has 14 residues. V dropped 5 bases and J dropped 4 bases, with 13 bases sitting between them. This CDR3 reads CASRPRASNQPQHF. The CDR3 coding sequence is TGTGCCAGCAGACCCAGGGCGTCAAATCAGCCCCAGCATTTT.

The chain links TRBV27 to TRBJ2-3; maybe TRBD1 (6 bases). Looked up from germline, CDR1 is MNHEY and CDR2 is SMNVEV (reference sequence). The CDR3 consists of 14 residues. V was clipped by 2 bases and J by 4 bases, with 10 bases between them. CDR3 sequence (DNA): TGTGCCAGCAGTTTACTGGGGGCCGCAGATACGCAGTATTTT. The encoded protein is CASSLLGAADTQYF.

The chain couples TRBV9 to TRBJ1-4; D is possibly TRBD1 (5 bases). V was pared by 0 bases and J by 8 bases, with 17 bases between. CDR3 size: 16 residues. Germline V gene lookup returns CDR1 SGDLS and CDR2 YYNGEE. The CDR3 spells CASSVEGTLPDEKLFF. CDR3 bases: TGTGCCAGCAGCGTAGAGGGGACCCTACCGGACGAAAAACTGTTTTTT.

This clone was recorded a few times. The chain employs TRBV7-2 and TRBJ1-5; no reliable D call. The germline V gene has CDR1 SGHTA and CDR2 FQGNSA. The CDR3 covers 14 residues. Trimming took 0 bases from V and 7 from J, leaving 10 bases between them. CDR3 sequence reads: CASSLAAQSQPQHF. The CDR3 coding sequence is TGTGCCAGCAGCTTAGCAGCCCAGTCACAGCCCCAGCATTTT.

The CDR3 sequence: CASSNTFSSYNEQFF. The DNA of the CDR3 is TGTGCCAGCAGTAACACGTTTAGCTCCTACAATGAGCAGTTCTTC. The chain has TRBV6-5 and TRBJ2-1, with D uncertain. Germline CDR1 reads MNHEY; CDR2 reads SVGAGI. CDR3 length equals 15 residues. V lost 5 bases and J 0 bases, leaving 11 bases between the germline ends.

CDR3: CASSSPRDRTYTDTQYF. CDR3 nucleotides: TGTGCCAGCAGCTCCCCCCGGGACCGTACGTACACAGATACGCAGTATTTT. The genes are TRBV5-6 and TRBJ2-3; D is possibly TRBD1 or TRBD2 (5 bases each). The germline V and J ends were trimmed by 3 bases and 2 bases, with 19 bases remaining between them. CDR1 SGHDT and CDR2 YYEEEE come from the germline V gene. This CDR3 has 17 residues.

The V and J genes are TRBV4-2 and TRBJ2-2; no clear D gene. Germline CDR1 reads LGHNA; CDR2 reads YNFKEQ. The CDR3 sequence is 17 residues long. V lost 0 bases, J lost 4 bases, and 15 bases lay in between. The CDR3 loop is CASSQDSRRPGTGELFF. The DNA of the CDR3 is TGTGCCAGCAGCCAAGATTCCCGACGGCCGGGCACCGGGGAGCTGTTTTTT.

The genes are TRBV5-1 and TRBJ1-1; D gene unclear. The V gene's germline CDR1 is SGHRS and CDR2 YFSETQ. V was pared by 5 bases and J by 2 bases, with 7 bases between. The CDR3 contains 12 residues. CDR3 nucleotides: TGCGCCAGCAGTCGGGTCAACACTGAAGCTTTCTTT. It is translated as CASSRVNTEAFF. The full variable domain, in which reference TRBV5-1 and TRBJ1-1 provide the parts outside the CDR3, is KAGVTQTPRYLIKTRGQQVTLSCSPISGHRSVSWYQQTPGQGLQFLFEYFSETQRNKGNFPGRFSGRQFSNSRSEMNVSTLELGDSALYLCASSRVNTEAFFGQGTRLTVV.

This clone was detected only once. The chain joins TRBV11-2 to TRBJ1-1; a possible D gene is TRBD1 (5 bases). From germline, CDR1 is SGHAT and CDR2 FQNNGV. The CDR3 extends over 13 amino acids. Between the trimmed V and J ends, which lost 5 bases and 2 bases, there was a span of 9 bases. The DNA of the CDR3 is TGTGCCAGCAGCGCGACAGCAAACACTGAAGCTTTCTTT. Amino acids: CASSATANTEAFF.

This clone was recorded only once. The chain joins TRBV19 to TRBJ1-1; D might be TRBD1 (5 bases). V lost 9 bases and J lost 0, with 20 bases in between. Germline CDR1 reads LNHDA; CDR2 reads SQIVND (reference sequence). This CDR3 comprises 16 residues. The CDR3 here is CASYSRGAGMNTEAFF. DNA for the CDR3: TGTGCCAGCTACTCCCGAGGGGCAGGGATGAACACTGAAGCTTTCTTT.

The chain couples TRBV20-1 to TRBJ2-7; D is unresolved. Trimming took 1 base from V and 6 from J, leaving 7 bases between them. Germline-derived CDR1 and CDR2 are DFQATT and SNEGSKA (reference sequence). This CDR3 region has 11 residues. CDR3: CSARGSFEQYF. The CDR3 nucleotides are TGCAGTGCTAGAGGAAGTTTCGAGCAGTACTTC.

This clone showed up just once. This rearrangement joins TRBV6-1 to TRBJ2-2; D perhaps matches TRBD1 (5 bases). The germline gives CDR1 MNHNS, CDR2 SASEGT. V dropped 3 bases and J dropped 8 bases, with 13 bases sitting between them. The CDR3 is made up of 14 amino acids. CDR3 residues: CASSEGRALGELFF. DNA of the CDR3: TGTGCCAGCAGTGAGGGCAGGGCGTTGGGGGAGCTGTTTTTT.

V usage is TRBV6-5 and J usage is TRBJ1-5; D not resolved. V lost 4 bases and J lost 5, with 9 bases in between. Germline V CDR1 and CDR2: MNHEY, SVGAGI. This CDR3 is 13 amino acids long. The DNA for the CDR3 is TGTGCCAGCAGTTCAAGGACTGATCAGCCCCAGCATTTT. Its protein product is CASSSRTDQPQHF.

The rearrangement joins TRBV30 to TRBJ2-1; D unresolved. CDR3 length: 12 amino acids. Trimming took 2 bases from V and 14 from J, leaving 16 bases between them. Germline V gene sequence: CDR1 GTSNPN, CDR2 SVGIG (reference sequence). In DNA form, the CDR3 reads TGTGCCTGGAGTCCAGAGCACGCGACGGAGTTCTTC. It is translated as CAWSPEHATEFF.

The chain is built from TRBV9 and TRBJ1-1; D might be TRBD1 (5 bases). Looked up from germline, CDR1 is SGDLS and CDR2 is YYNGEE. The CDR3 sequence is 15 residues long. V lost 0 bases and J lost 3, with 12 bases in between. The CDR3 nucleotides read TGTGCCAGCAGCGTAGCTCAGGGTGGGGACACTGAAGCTTTCTTT. As protein: CASSVAQGGDTEAFF.

V and J are TRBV3-1 (or the pseudogene TRBV3-2) and TRBJ1-6; D is undetermined. The V gene's germline CDR1 is LGHDT and CDR2 YNNKEL (reference sequence). V was trimmed by 0 bases and J by 8 bases, leaving 14 bases between them. The CDR3 length is 16 residues. Written as DNA, the CDR3 is TGTGCCAGCAGCCAAGATGCCCAAGGGTTGTATTCACCCCTCCACTTT. Translation gives CASSQDAQGLYSPLHF.

DNA of the CDR3: TGCGCCAGCAGCCTCCGGGACAGAAACACTGAAGCTTTCTTT. Translated, it gives CASSLRDRNTEAFF. J is TRBJ1-1 and V is TRBV5-1, with 7 bases aligning to TRBD1. This CDR3 has 14 amino acids. Germline V gene sequence: CDR1 SGHRS, CDR2 YFSETQ. The junction had 5 bases not matched to a gene; V was cut back by 4 bases and J by 2 bases. Full variable domain (missing parts from reference TRBV5-1 and TRBJ1-1): KAGVTQTPRYLIKTRGQQVTLSCSPISGHRSVSWYQQTPGQGLQFLFEYFSETQRNKGNFPGRFSGRQFSNSRSEMNVSTLELGDSALYLCASSLRDRNTEAFFGQGTRLTVV.

V gene TRBV18 combines with J gene TRBJ1-5, with unresolved D. The germline V gene has CDR1 KGHSH and CDR2 LQKENI. The CDR3 length is 13 residues. V shed 3 bases and J shed 0 bases, with 3 bases lying between them. The CDR3 here is CASSPGSNQPQHF. CDR3 nucleotides: TGTGCCAGCTCACCCGGTAGCAATCAGCCCCAGCATTTT. The whole variable domain, remainder taken from reference TRBV18 and TRBJ1-5, is NAGVMQNPRHLVRRRGQEARLRCSPMKGHSHVYWYRQLPEEGLKFMVYLQKENIIDESGMPKERFSAEFPKEGPSILRIQQVVRGDSAAYFCASSPGSNQPQHFGDGTRLSIL.

V usage is TRBV29-1 and J usage is TRBJ1-1; D perhaps matches TRBD1 (5 bases). The V gene lost 6 bases and the J gene lost 2 bases, with 10 bases spanning the gap. This CDR3 is 12 amino acids long. Looked up from germline, CDR1 is SQVTM and CDR2 is ANQGSEA. CDR3 sequence (DNA): TGCAGCGTGGGAGACAGTAACACTGAAGCTTTCTTT. Translation gives CSVGDSNTEAFF.

This clone has only one observation. The J gene is TRBJ1-2, the V gene TRBV5-4; no firm D call. CDR1 is SGHNT and CDR2 is YYREEE in the germline V gene (reference sequence). This CDR3 has 17 amino acids. V lost 0 bases and J 5 bases, leaving 20 bases between the germline ends. DNA of the CDR3: TGTGCCAGCAGCTTGGCGGCAGGAGCCCGAGATCTATATGGCTACACCTTC. Translation: CASSLAAGARDLYGYTF.

The genes are TRBV11-2 and TRBJ2-7; the D gene is possibly TRBD1 (5 bases). V shed 0 bases and J shed 4 bases, with 10 bases lying between them. Germline values: CDR1 SGHAT, CDR2 FQNNGV. The CDR3 extends over 14 amino acids. The CDR3 sequence is CASSLDLGEYEQYF. In nucleotides, the CDR3 is TGTGCCAGCAGCTTAGATCTAGGGGAATACGAGCAGTACTTC.

The V call is TRBV6-2 or TRBV6-3, the J call TRBJ1-2; D perhaps matches TRBD1 (5 bases). CDR1 is MNHEY, CDR2 SVGEGT, per germline. The CDR3 covers 17 residues. V was pared by 2 bases and J by 4 bases, with 20 bases between. The CDR3: CASSYPGTAVRVYGYTF. The CDR3 DNA sequence: TGTGCCAGCAGTTACCCCGGGACCGCGGTGAGGGTCTATGGCTACACCTTC.

The J gene is TRBJ1-1, the V gene TRBV9, with D unclear. The V gene's germline CDR1 is SGDLS and CDR2 YYNGEE. Trimming shortened V by 3 bases and J by 3 bases, and 12 bases separated the two germline ends. The CDR3 consists of 14 residues. CDR3 DNA sequence: TGTGCCAGCAGCGCCCCAACCCCCGACACTGAAGCTTTCTTT. Translating it yields CASSAPTPDTEAFF. Full variable domain (remainder filled in from reference TRBV9 and TRBJ1-1): DSGVTQTPKHLITATGQRVTLRCSPRSGDLSVYWYQQSLDQGLQFLIQYYNGEERAKGNILERFSAQQFPDLHSELNLSSLELGDSALYFCASSAPTPDTEAFFGQGTRLTVV.